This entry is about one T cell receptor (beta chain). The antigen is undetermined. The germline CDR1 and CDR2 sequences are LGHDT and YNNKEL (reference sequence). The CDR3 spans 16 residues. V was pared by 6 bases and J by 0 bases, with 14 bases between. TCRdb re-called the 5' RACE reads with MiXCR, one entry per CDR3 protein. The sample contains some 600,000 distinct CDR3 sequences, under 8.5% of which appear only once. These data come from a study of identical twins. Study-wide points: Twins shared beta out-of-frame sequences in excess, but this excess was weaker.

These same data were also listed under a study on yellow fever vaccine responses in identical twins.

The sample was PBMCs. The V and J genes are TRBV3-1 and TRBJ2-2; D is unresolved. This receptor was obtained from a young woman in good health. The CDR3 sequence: CASSSEPPANTGELFF. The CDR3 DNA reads TGTGCCAGCAGTTCCGAGCCCCCTGCGAACACCGGGGAGCTGTTTTTT.